This T cell receptor beta chain was identified during a study of T cells in Graves' hyperthyroidism and ophthalmopathy. Findings of the study overall: Blood also showed most of the thyroid clonotypes that were expanded above 0.001.

The investigators amplified TCR beta CDR3 regions from RNA transcripts. The HTBI primer set drove a first-round RT-PCR of the TCR CDR3. TCRdb re-analysed the multiplex PCR reads in MiXCR, keeping a single row per CDR3 protein. Of approximately 510,000 distinct CDR3 sequences listed, less than 25% were seen once; the top ten hold about 30%. On this clonotype itself: Its cognate antigen is unknown. An end of the junction differs from the germline gene, which may be a read error.

This CDR3 contains 13 residues. Germline loops: CDR1 MDHEN, CDR2 SYDVKM. V usage is TRBV28 and J usage is TRBJ1-2; no firm D call. Source material: blood. The receptor's source is a man aged 18 to 29 with Graves' hyperthyroidism. CDR3 sequence reads: CASSPGPVPYGYF. The DNA of the CDR3 is TGTGCCAGCAGCCCCGGGCCCGTCCCCTATGGCTACTTC.